Sequencing of this T cell receptor (beta chain) was carried out in a study of post-analysis software for immune sequencing data. The TCR beta cDNA libraries contained unique molecular identifiers. A single record per CDR3 protein comes from TCRdb applying MiXCR to the PCR reads. There are roughly 430,000 distinct CDR3 sequences in the sample; 30% to 45% occur only once, and approximately 7.6% lies in the top ten. This clonotype was counted between two and nine times. Its antigen is currently unknown. Study-wide results and caveats: Higher frequency in patients than in controls was seen for roughly five TRBV segments, with TRBV5-6, TRBV5-1 and TRBV20-1 among them. Strong same-batch co-clustering of samples appeared with F measure clustering.

The J segment lost 5 bases and the V segment lost 1 base, leaving 3 bases of the junction unmatched. CDR3 length: 14 amino acids. The sequence derives from a girl aged 2 to 9 with multiple sclerosis. The chain couples TRBV12-3 or TRBV12-4 to TRBJ2-5, with 8 bases fitting TRBD1. The sample taken for sequencing was blood. The CDR3 loop is CASSLGRGHETQYF. As DNA, the CDR3 is TGTGCCAGCAGTTTAGGCAGGGGGCATGAGACCCAGTACTTC.